The present entry profiles one T cell receptor beta chain with its context. What it binds is unknown. The data were obtained in a study of OX40 agonist ivuxolimab in advanced cancers. Whole-study context: Ivuxolimab, an agonist antibody against OX40 (CD134), was given to patients.

J lost 6 bases, V lost 6 bases, and 2 bases had no gene match. Looked up from germline, CDR1 is SGHTA and CDR2 is FQGTGA. This CDR3 region has 11 residues. Sampled blood was obtained at baseline, cycle 4 day 1, and cycle 7 day 1. Notes on the study in general: Researchers did not establish what antigens the expanded peripheral T cells target.

Libraries were prepared by immunoSEQ multiplex PCR; TCRdb keeps only in-frame clonotypes and omits some of them. The sample holds over 50,000 clones, 65% to 90% seen once. Here the sequenced sample was CD4+ or CD8+ T cells sorted from blood, taken in a trial of the OX40 agonist ivuxolimab. The V and J genes are TRBV7-3 and TRBJ2-7; 7 bases are a match to TRBD2. The sequence came from an adult with an advanced solid tumor such as melanoma, head and neck, liver or kidney cancer. The CDR3 DNA is TGTGCCAGCAGTTCGGGGGGCGAGCAGTACTTC. This codes for CASSSGGEQYF.